This is a list of T cell receptor beta chains from one sample in a study of T cell responses to AZD1222 COVID-19 vaccine. Libraries were prepared by immunoSEQ multiplex PCR; TCRdb keeps only in-frame clonotypes and omits some of them. The sample carries about 100,000 clones, more than 70% recorded once. Here the sequenced sample was peripheral blood, taken on day 0 of AZD1222 vaccination. The source of these receptors is an adult in good health. The CDR3 runs from the conserved cysteine through the conserved F or W. Clone size is shown for a subset of rows, as once, few, many or a class of expanded clone.

size | V | CDR3
NA | TRBV28 | CASMRVGRSSYNEQFF
NA | TRBV11-3 | CASSRHTGMNTEAFF
NA | TRBV7-2 | CASSSQGPDQPQHF
NA | TRBV7-3 | CASSLGDTTQYF
NA | TRBV9 | CASSATWEKNTEAFF
NA | TRBV7-2 | CASSLAGATGEQYF
NA | TRBV5-1 | CASSLDTGPGELFF
NA | TRBV7-3 | CASSLNQGQPQHF
NA | TRBV19 | CASSTQGWLAENPANTGELFF
NA | TRBV5-1 | CASSLETGAQNVLTF
NA | TRBV4-1 | CASSQDPGLNSPLHF
NA | TRBV28 | CASSTDRRSYEQYF
few | TRBV29-1 | CSVVYGTSGYEQYF
NA | TRBV3-1/TRBV3-2 | CASSQQPGLAGREQYF
NA | TRBV27 | CASSRRPIGNTDTQYF
once | TRBV27 | CAGSPRQGAYEQYF
few | TRBV4-3 | CASSQYRDESPYEQYF
NA | TRBV29-1 | CSYRFTDTQYF
once | TRBV24-1 | CATTTGDNQPQHF
NA | TRBV5-1 | CASSSLAGTTNEKLFF
NA | TRBV19 | CASRPRRDSGNTIYF
NA | TRBV9 | CASSVGVSGNTGELFF
NA | TRBV28 | CASSTRVDTEAFF
NA | TRBV5-1 | CASSLLGRGGSNEQFF
NA | TRBV5-1 | CASSLGARGSSYEQYF
NA | TRBV5-1 | CASSLEGSEKLFF
NA | TRBV5-4 | CASSREAVANTGELFF
NA | TRBV7-9 | CASSAQGAPQETQYF
NA | TRBV6-5 | CASRSAVGGGKTQYF
NA | TRBV5-8 | CASSLTGRSYEQYF
NA | TRBV18 | CASSPGRATHEQYF
NA | TRBV19 | CASSISRVTYEQYF
NA | TRBV27 | CASSLLGRESDQPQHF
NA | TRBV12-3/TRBV12-4 | CASRVDSNYGYTF
NA | TRBV5-1 | CASSLTHTLSYEQYF
NA | TRBV7-9 | CASGSRGRVETQYF
NA | TRBV7-3 | CASRASGTNNEQFF
NA | TRBV15 | CATSRPSYGYTF
NA | TRBV29-1 | CSTRDNYNEQFF
NA | TRBV5-1 | CASSKGTGQYNEQFF
NA | TRBV29-1 | CSAGTHNEQFF
NA | TRBV9 | CASSVGSEPYYGYTF
NA | TRBV27 | CARLGEQFF
NA | TRBV27 | CASSSLGGPGEQFF
NA | TRBV10-2 | CASSTHRGKQYF
NA | TRBV3-1/TRBV3-2 | CASSQDLGNQPQHF
NA | TRBV2 | CASSETGGYTF
NA | TRBV4-3 | CASSQDTTFTETQYF
NA | TRBV7-9 | CASSPTGGYTDTQYF
NA | TRBV6-5 | CASSWVPAGEIGELFF
NA | TRBV28 | CASSTTGASREKLFF
NA | TRBV5-1 | CASRTGQGPQETQYF
NA | TRBV21-1 | CASSKEDSKNYGYTF
NA | TRBV6-2/TRBV6-3 | CASSTPDRAWAGELFF
once | TRBV5-1 | CASSPRGGTYEQYF
few | TRBV9 | CASSATIANYGYTF
few | TRBV7-9 | CASSFGSSQPQHF
few | TRBV19 | CASSIGDSTAGELFF
NA | TRBV29-1 | CSVEGSGGYRPYF